This T cell receptor (beta chain) was captured by sequencing in a study of T cells after yellow fever vaccination. This clonotype occurred a few times. The CDR3 is 14 residues long. Germline loops: CDR1 LGHNA, CDR2 YSLEER. Trimming left V 0 bases short and J 8 bases short, with 11 bases between. TCRdb ran MiXCR on the 5' RACE reads and lists one entry per CDR3 protein. The sample lists 550,000 or so distinct CDR3 sequences; approximately 21% were seen once. Specimen: PBMCs, collected 15 days after the yellow fever booster vaccination. The receptor's source is a man aged 30 to 45 who received the YFV17D yellow fever vaccine. The V and J genes are TRBV4-3 and TRBJ2-1; perhaps TRBD2 as D (6 bases). The CDR3, as DNA: TGCGCCAGCAGCCAAGATCCTTCGGGGGATGAGCAGTTCTTC. Amino acids: CASSQDPSGDEQFF.